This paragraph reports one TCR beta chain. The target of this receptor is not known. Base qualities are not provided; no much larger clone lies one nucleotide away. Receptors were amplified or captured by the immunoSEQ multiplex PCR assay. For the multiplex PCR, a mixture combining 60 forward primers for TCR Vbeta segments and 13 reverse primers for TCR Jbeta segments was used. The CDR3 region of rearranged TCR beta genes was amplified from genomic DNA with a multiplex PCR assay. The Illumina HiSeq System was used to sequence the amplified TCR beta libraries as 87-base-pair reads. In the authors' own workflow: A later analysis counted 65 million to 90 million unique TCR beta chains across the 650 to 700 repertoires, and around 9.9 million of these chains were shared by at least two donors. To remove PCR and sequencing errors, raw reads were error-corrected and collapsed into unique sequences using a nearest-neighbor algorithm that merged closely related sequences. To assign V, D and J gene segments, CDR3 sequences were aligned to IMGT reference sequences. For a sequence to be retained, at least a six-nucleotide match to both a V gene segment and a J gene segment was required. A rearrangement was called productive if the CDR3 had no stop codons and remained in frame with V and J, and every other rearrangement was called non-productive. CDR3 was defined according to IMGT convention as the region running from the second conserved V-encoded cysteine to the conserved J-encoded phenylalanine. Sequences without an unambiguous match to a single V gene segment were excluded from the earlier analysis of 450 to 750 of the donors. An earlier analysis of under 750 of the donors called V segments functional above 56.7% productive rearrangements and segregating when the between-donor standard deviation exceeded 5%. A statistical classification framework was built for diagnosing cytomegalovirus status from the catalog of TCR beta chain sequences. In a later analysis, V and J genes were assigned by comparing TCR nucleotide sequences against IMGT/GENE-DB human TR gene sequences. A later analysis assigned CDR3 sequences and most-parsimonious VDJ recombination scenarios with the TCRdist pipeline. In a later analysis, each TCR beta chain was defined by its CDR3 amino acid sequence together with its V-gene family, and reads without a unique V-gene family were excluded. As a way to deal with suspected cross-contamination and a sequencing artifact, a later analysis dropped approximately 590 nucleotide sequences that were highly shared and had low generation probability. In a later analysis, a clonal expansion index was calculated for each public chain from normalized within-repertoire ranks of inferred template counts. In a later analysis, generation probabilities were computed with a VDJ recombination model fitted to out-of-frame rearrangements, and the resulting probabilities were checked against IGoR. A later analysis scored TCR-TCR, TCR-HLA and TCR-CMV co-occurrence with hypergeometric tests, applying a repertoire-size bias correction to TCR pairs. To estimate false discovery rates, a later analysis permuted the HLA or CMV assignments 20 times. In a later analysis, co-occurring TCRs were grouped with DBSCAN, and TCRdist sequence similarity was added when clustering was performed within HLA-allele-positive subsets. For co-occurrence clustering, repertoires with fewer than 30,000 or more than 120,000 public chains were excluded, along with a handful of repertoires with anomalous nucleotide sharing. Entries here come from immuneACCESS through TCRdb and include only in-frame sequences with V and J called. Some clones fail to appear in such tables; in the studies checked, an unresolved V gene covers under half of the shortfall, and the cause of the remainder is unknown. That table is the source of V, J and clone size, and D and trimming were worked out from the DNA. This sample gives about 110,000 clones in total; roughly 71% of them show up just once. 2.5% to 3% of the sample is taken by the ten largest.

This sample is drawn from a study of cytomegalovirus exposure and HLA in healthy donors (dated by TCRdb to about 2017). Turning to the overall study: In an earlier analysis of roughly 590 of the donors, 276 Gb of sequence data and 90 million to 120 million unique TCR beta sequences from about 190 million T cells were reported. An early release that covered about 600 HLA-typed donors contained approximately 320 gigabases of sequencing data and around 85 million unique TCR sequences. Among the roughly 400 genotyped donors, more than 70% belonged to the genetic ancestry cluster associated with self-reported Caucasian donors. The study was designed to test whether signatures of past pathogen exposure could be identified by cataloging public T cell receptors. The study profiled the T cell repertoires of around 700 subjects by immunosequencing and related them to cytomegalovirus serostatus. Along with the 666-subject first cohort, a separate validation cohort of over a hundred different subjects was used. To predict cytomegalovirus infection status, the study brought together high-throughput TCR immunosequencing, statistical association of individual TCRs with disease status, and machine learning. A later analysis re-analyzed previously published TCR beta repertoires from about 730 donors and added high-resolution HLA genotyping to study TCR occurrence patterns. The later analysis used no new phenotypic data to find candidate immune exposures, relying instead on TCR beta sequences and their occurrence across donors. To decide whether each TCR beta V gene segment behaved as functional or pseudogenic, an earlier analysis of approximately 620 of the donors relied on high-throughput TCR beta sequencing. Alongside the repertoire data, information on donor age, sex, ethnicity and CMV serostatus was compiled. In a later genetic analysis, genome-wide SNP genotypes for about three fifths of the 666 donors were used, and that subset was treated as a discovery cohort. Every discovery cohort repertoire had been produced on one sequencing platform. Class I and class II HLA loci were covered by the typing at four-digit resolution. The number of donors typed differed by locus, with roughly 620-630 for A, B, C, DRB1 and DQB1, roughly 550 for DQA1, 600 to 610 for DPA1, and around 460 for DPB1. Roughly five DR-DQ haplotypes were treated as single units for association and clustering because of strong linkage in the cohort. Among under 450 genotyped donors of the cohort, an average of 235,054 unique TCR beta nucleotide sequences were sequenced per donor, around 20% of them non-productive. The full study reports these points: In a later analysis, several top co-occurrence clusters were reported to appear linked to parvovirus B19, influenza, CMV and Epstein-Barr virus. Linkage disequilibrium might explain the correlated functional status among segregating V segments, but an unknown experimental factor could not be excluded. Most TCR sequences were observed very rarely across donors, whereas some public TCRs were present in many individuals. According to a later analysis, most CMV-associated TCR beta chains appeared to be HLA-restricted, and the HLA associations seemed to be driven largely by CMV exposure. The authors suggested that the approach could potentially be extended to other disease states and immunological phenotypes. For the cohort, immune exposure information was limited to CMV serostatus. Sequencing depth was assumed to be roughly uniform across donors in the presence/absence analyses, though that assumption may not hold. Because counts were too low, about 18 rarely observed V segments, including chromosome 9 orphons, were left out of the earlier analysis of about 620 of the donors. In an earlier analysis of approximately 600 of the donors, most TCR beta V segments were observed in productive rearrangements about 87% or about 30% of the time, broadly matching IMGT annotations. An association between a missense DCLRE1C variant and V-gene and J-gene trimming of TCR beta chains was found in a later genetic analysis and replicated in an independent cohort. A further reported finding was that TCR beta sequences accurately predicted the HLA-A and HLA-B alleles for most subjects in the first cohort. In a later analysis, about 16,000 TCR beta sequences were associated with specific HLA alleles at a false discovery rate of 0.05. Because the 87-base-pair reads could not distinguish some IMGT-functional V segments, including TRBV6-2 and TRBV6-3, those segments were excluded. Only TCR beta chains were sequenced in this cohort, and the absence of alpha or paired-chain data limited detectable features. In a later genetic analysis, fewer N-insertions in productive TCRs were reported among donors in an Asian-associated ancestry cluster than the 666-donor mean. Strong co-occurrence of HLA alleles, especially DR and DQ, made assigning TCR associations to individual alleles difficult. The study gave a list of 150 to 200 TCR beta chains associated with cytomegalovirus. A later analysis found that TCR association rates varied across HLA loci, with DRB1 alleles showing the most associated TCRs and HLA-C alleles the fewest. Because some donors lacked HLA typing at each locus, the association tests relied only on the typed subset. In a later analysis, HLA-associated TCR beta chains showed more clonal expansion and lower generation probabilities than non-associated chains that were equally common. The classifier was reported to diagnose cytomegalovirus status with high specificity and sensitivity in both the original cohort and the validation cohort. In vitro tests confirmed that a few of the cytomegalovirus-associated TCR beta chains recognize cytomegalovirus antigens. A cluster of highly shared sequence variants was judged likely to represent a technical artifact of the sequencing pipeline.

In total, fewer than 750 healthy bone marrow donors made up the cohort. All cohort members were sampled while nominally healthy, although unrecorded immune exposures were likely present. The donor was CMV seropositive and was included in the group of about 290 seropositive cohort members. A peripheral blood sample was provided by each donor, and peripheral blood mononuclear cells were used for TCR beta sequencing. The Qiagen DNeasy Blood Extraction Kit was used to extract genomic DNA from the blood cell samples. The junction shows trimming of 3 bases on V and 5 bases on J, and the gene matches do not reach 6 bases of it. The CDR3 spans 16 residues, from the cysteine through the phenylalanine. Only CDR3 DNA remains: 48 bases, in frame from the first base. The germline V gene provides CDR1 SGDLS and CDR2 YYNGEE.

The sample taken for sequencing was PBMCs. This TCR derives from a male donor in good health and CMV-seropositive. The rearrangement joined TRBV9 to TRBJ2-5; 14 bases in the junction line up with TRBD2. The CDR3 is CASSEGLAGVGETQYF. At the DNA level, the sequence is TGTGCCAGCAGCGAGGGACTAGCGGGGGTGGGCGAGACCCAGTACTTC.